The present T cell receptor (beta chain) was sequenced within a study of CD8+CD57+ T cells in acquired aplastic anemia. Genomic DNA provided the template from which TCR beta VDJ and CDR3 profiles were obtained. TCRdb re-derived calls from the reads in MiXCR, one entry per CDR3 protein. The data hold roughly 420,000 distinct CDR3 sequences, with 55% to 75% observed a single time. A single count supports this clonotype. One end of the junction is discordant with germline, which a read error may explain. The germline V gene encodes CDR1 SGHNT and CDR2 YENEEA. CDR3 length: 14 residues. This rearrangement joins TRBV11-3 to TRBJ2-5; D remains ambiguous. This TCR was sampled from a human donor in good health, serving as a control. The sample consisted of sorted CD4+, CD8+, or CD8+CD57+ T cells (not recorded which) from PBMCs. CDR3 sequence: CASSSGGVQATQYF. The DNA for the CDR3 is TGTGCCAGCAGCTCCGGTGGAGTGCAAGCGACCCAGTACTTC.